The T cell receptor (beta chain) under discussion was sequenced for a study of shared clonotypes between healthy human individuals. Trimming took off 7 bases at V and 3 bases at J, with 12 bases between the two ends. This CDR3 is 13 amino acids long. Per germline, CDR1 KGHSH and CDR2 LQKENI. Study-wide results and limits: When compared with the clonotypes that were shared by all four sorted-subset donors, the non-shared clonotypes turned out to have lower generation probabilities.

Repertoires were generated with immunoSEQ multiplex PCR, while TCRdb's copy carries only in-frame clones and drops some. Of 2 million to 3 million clones listed, roughly nine tenths are singletons. A note on this clone: Its antigen is not identified.

The clonotype was recovered from a man in his late teens or twenties in good health. This chain joins TRBV18 and TRBJ2-5; D may match TRBD1 or TRBD2 (5 bases each). Material for sequencing was naive CD4+ T cells sorted from blood. The subset was: CD45RA+ positively selected. CDR3 coding DNA: TGTGCCAGCTTCCGGGGCTTGGAAGAGACCCAGTACTTC. Residues: CASFRGLEETQYF.